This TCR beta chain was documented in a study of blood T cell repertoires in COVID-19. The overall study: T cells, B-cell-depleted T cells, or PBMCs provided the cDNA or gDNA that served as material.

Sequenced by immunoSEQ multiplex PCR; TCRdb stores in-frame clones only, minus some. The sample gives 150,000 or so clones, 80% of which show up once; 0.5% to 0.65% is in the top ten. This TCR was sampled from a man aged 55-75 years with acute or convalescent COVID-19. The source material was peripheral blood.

CDR3 DNA: TGTGCCAGCAGCCCGAACAGGGTCGCCAAAAACATTCAGTACTTC. Amino acids: CASSPNRVAKNIQYF. This chain uses TRBV7-2 with TRBJ2-4, with D perhaps TRBD1 (6 bases). The CDR3 sequence is 15 residues long. Trimming took 5 bases from V and 1 from J, leaving 12 bases between them. Germline CDR1 and CDR2: SGHTA and FQGNSA. Full variable domain (missing parts from reference TRBV7-2 and TRBJ2-4): GAGVSQSPSNKVTEKGKDVELRCDPISGHTALYWYRQSLGQGLEFLIYFQGNSAPDKSGLPSDRFSAERTGGSVSTLTIQRTQQEDSAVYLCASSPNRVAKNIQYFGAGTRLSVL.